The 26 T cell receptor beta chains reported below all come from one sample, sequenced in a study of blood T cell repertoires in COVID-19. Clones were sequenced by immunoSEQ multiplex PCR, and TCRdb holds only the in-frame ones, with some missing. The sample yields about 42,000 clones, roughly nine tenths seen once. The sample taken for sequencing was peripheral blood. The receptors come from a man aged 30 to 39 with active or convalescent COVID-19.

The chain joins TRBV2 to TRBJ2-5; 9 bases align to TRBD1. This CDR3 region has 14 residues. Germline-derived CDR1 and CDR2 are SNHLY and FYNNEI. V lost 7 bases, J lost 1 base, and 4 bases stayed unmatched. The CDR3 DNA sequence: TGTGCCAGCAAACAGACAGGGGGCCAAGAGACCCAGTACTTC. Its translation: CASKQTGGQETQYF. Full variable domain (rest looked up from reference TRBV2 and TRBJ2-5): EPEVTQTPSHQVTQMGQEVILRCVPISNHLYFYWYRQILGQKVEFLVSFYNNEISEKSEIFDDQFSVERPDGSNFTLKIRSTKLEDSAMYFCASKQTGGQETQYFGPGTRLLVL.

This rearrangement joins TRBV5-3 to TRBJ2-1; a weak D match, TRBD1 (6 bases). TRBV5-3 has ORF status, its function being uncertain. This CDR3 has 12 amino acids. V lost 4 bases and J lost 10, with 12 bases in between. The CDR3 protein is CARSNRDIEQFF. In DNA, the CDR3 is TGTGCCAGAAGCAACCGGGACATCGAGCAGTTCTTC.

This chain links TRBV11-2 with TRBJ1-5; D may be TRBD1 (6 bases). Germline V CDR1 and CDR2: SGHAT, FQNNGV. V was shortened by 1 base and J by 4 bases, with 11 bases between the two germline ends. This CDR3 spans 15 amino acids. CDR3 sequence (DNA): TGTGCCAGCAGCTTAGGACCTCAGGGGAATCAGCCCCAGCATTTT. Its protein is CASSLGPQGNQPQHF.

J is TRBJ2-7 and V is TRBV5-1; D is perhaps TRBD1 (6 bases). This CDR3 has 15 residues. CDR1 SGHRS and CDR2 YFSETQ come from the germline V gene. Trimming shortened V by 0 bases and J by 5 bases, and 15 bases separated the two germline ends. The CDR3 DNA reads TGCGCCAGCAGCTTGGGGGGGCGAGAAAGGGACGAGCAGTACTTC. Translating gives CASSLGGRERDEQYF.

This rearrangement joins TRBV9 to TRBJ1-5; TRBD1 agrees at 7 bases. The junction had 3 bases not matched to a gene; V was cut back by 0 bases and J by 3 bases. The CDR3 consists of 15 residues. Germline V CDR1 and CDR2: SGDLS, YYNGEE. CDR3 amino acids: CASSVGQGDNQPQHF. As DNA, the CDR3 is TGTGCCAGCAGCGTAGGGCAGGGGGACAATCAGCCCCAGCATTTT.

This chain connects TRBV28 to TRBJ1-3; 7 bases are shared with TRBD1. Trimming removed 7 bases from V and 2 bases from J; junction bases left unmatched: 5. This CDR3 region has 14 residues. CDR1 and CDR2 from the germline V gene are MDHEN and SYDVKM. The CDR3 DNA sequence: TGTGCCAGCACTAACACAGGGGCTGGAAACACCATATATTTT. This encodes CASTNTGAGNTIYF.

The sample holds one count of this clone. The gene calls are TRBV29-1 and TRBJ2-3, with D hard to call. The CDR3 covers 12 residues. The ends were cut back, 4 bases at V and 2 bases at J, with 7 bases in the middle. Per germline, CDR1 SQVTM and CDR2 ANQGSEA. The chain's CDR3 is CSVVDFTDTQYF. As DNA, the CDR3 is TGCAGCGTTGTTGACTTCACAGATACGCAGTATTTT.

This rearrangement joins TRBV5-6 to TRBJ2-3; the match to TRBD2 covers 7 bases. CDR3 length: 14 amino acids. CDR1 is SGHDT and CDR2 is YYEEEE in the germline V gene. Losses at the gene ends were 0 bases for V and 4 bases for J; bases not matched to a gene: 2. CDR3 DNA sequence: TGTGCCAGCAGCTTGGGCGGGGGTTCAGATACGCAGTATTTT. Amino acid sequence: CASSLGGGSDTQYF.

The chain carries TRBV10-2 and TRBJ1-1; 8 bases align to TRBD1. The CDR3 runs 14 residues. The V gene end was trimmed by 5 bases and the J gene end by 0 bases; junction bases not matched to a gene: 2. The germline V gene has CDR1 WSHSY and CDR2 SAAADI. Here the CDR3 reads CASSPGQVNTEAFF. In nucleotides, the CDR3 is TGCGCCAGCAGTCCGGGACAGGTGAACACTGAAGCTTTCTTT.

This clone was found once. V is TRBV6-6 and J is TRBJ2-3; maybe TRBD1 (6 bases). Trimming took 4 bases from V and 3 from J, leaving 17 bases between them. In germline, CDR1 is MNHNY, CDR2 SVGAGI (reference sequence). The CDR3 has 16 amino acids. CDR3 amino acids: CASSSRTVKGTDTQYF. CDR3 in DNA: TGTGCCAGCAGTTCAAGGACAGTCAAGGGGACAGATACGCAGTATTTT.

The chain combines TRBV18 with TRBJ1-1; D may be TRBD1 (6 bases). This CDR3 has 13 residues. Trimming took off 3 bases at V and 7 bases at J, with 12 bases between the two ends. The germline gives CDR1 KGHSH, CDR2 LQKENI. Here the CDR3 reads CASSPRTAFEAFF. The CDR3 nucleotides are TGTGCCAGCTCACCTAGGACAGCCTTTGAAGCTTTCTTT.

The chain has TRBV5-1 and TRBJ1-1, with no clear D. This CDR3 comprises 13 residues. Germline lookup yields CDR1 SGHRS and CDR2 YFSETQ. With 3 bases removed from V and 1 base from J, the gap between germline ends came to 7 bases. The chain's CDR3 is CASSYRQNTEAFF. CDR3 bases: TGCGCCAGCAGCTATCGACAGAACACTGAAGCTTTCTTT.

This chain uses TRBV9 with TRBJ1-1; D call uncertain. In germline, CDR1 is SGDLS, CDR2 YYNGEE. This CDR3 region has 14 residues. The germline V and J ends were trimmed by 0 bases and 2 bases, with 8 bases remaining between them. CDR3 in DNA: TGTGCCAGCAGCGTAGTGTCGGGAAACACTGAAGCTTTCTTT. It is translated as CASSVVSGNTEAFF.

This chain uses TRBV10-3 with TRBJ1-3, with TRBD1 identical over 9 bases. Per the germline V gene, CDR1 is ENHRY and CDR2 is SYGVKD. The CDR3 runs 16 residues. V shed 4 bases, J shed 0 bases, and the junction held 4 bases outside the gene matches. This chain's CDR3 is CAISGGQGSSGNTIYF. Written as DNA, the CDR3 is TGTGCCATCAGTGGGGGACAGGGTTCCTCTGGAAACACCATATATTTT.

J is TRBJ1-2 and V is TRBV3-1 (or the pseudogene TRBV3-2); D gene unclear. V was shortened by 0 bases and J by 8 bases, with 10 bases between the two germline ends. Germline V gives CDR1 LGHDT, CDR2 YNNKEL (reference sequence). This CDR3 contains 13 residues. CDR3 nucleotides: TGTGCCAGCAGCCAAGATGGTCCGCGAGGCTACACCTTC. It is translated as CASSQDGPRGYTF.

This chain connects TRBV10-1 to TRBJ2-3; TRBD1 aligns across 9 bases. The trim removed 3 bases at V and 1 base at J, leaving 5 bases unmatched. CDR1 and CDR2 from the germline V gene are WNHNN and SYGVQD (reference sequence). The CDR3 sequence is 16 residues long. This CDR3 is CASSDNRGRRTDTQYF. The CDR3 nucleotides are TGCGCCAGCAGTGACAACAGGGGGCGCCGCACAGATACGCAGTATTTT.

The chain links TRBV7-9 to TRBJ1-3; 8 bases fit TRBD1. The CDR3 runs to 14 residues. Per the germline V gene, CDR1 is SEHNR and CDR2 is FQNEAQ (reference sequence). Trimming cost V 5 bases and J 4 bases; bases outside gene matches: 4. The CDR3 DNA reads TGTGCCAGCAGCGTAGGACAGGGAGGAAACACCATATATTTT. It specifies CASSVGQGGNTIYF.

This clone was seen more than once but under ten times. The chain employs TRBV5-1 and TRBJ1-1; D possibly corresponds to TRBD1 (6 bases). The CDR3 spans 15 residues. Germline assignment: CDR1 SGHRS and CDR2 YFSETQ. Trimming stripped 5 bases from V and 4 bases from J, with 18 bases between. CDR3 in DNA: TGCGCCAGCAGAGAACGGGGGGCGGCAAGCACTGAAGCTTTCTTT. Protein product: CASRERGAASTEAFF.

V and J are TRBV6-6 and TRBJ2-2, with D unresolved. Between the trimmed V and J ends, which lost 6 bases and 1 base, there was a span of 12 bases. The CDR3 totals 15 residues. CDR1 is MNHNY, CDR2 SVGAGI, per germline (reference sequence). The CDR3 DNA reads TGTGCCAGCAGCCACGCACGCGGGAACACCGGGGAGCTGTTTTTT. It translates to CASSHARGNTGELFF.

This clone was found a few times. The chain employs TRBV6-6 and TRBJ1-2; TRBD1 matches at 11 bases. V shed 6 bases, J shed 7 bases, and the junction held 10 bases outside the gene matches. The CDR3 sequence is 15 residues long. CDR1 is MNHNY and CDR2 is SVGAGI in the germline V gene (reference sequence). This CDR3 reads CASSPGQGALRGYTF. Here the CDR3 DNA reads TGTGCCAGCAGCCCCGGACAGGGGGCGCTTCGTGGCTACACCTTC.

The gene calls are TRBV24-1 and TRBJ2-1; D may be TRBD1 (6 bases). The CDR3 contains 15 residues. V was pared by 1 base and J by 5 bases, with 11 bases between. Germline CDR1 KGHDR, CDR2 SFDVKD. The CDR3 here is CATSDFDRLDNEQFF. The CDR3, as DNA: TGTGCCACCAGTGATTTCGACAGGTTGGACAATGAGCAGTTCTTC.

The V call is TRBV5-1, the J call TRBJ2-1, with 9 bases identical to TRBD1. This CDR3 has 11 amino acids. The V and J ends lost 6 bases and 16 bases, in that order; junction bases with no gene match: 8. Germline CDR1 reads SGHRS; CDR2 reads YFSETQ. The CDR3 DNA is TGCGCCAGCACCCGGCGGGACAGGGTATTCTTC. As protein: CASTRRDRVFF.

The V call is TRBV7-8, the J call TRBJ2-1; maybe TRBD2 (5 bases). Deletions cut 6 bases from V and 3 bases from J, with 12 bases between. This CDR3 comprises 14 residues. Germline V gene data show CDR1 as SGHVS and CDR2 as FQNEAQ. The DNA for the CDR3 is TGTGCCAGCAGTGGCGGGCTGAGCTACAATGAGCAGTTCTTC. This translates into CASSGGLSYNEQFF.

This clone was observed a single time. The chain carries TRBV5-3 and TRBJ2-1; 8 positions agree with TRBD2. TRBV5-3 is given ORF status, its function remaining uncertain. V dropped 0 bases and J dropped 5; count of bases not matched to a gene: 4. The CDR3 contains 15 residues. As DNA, the CDR3 is TGTGCCAGAAGCTTGGAAGGGACTAGTAACAATGAGCAGTTCTTC. Protein: CARSLEGTSNNEQFF.

The chain couples TRBV14 to TRBJ2-7; tentative D call: TRBD1 (5 bases). There are 14 residues in the CDR3. V lost 0 bases and J lost 5, with 11 bases in between. Per the germline V gene, CDR1 is SGHDN and CDR2 is FVKESK. CDR3 sequence reads: CASSQEVRVDEQYF. The CDR3 nucleotides are TGTGCCAGCAGCCAAGAGGTCAGGGTCGACGAGCAGTACTTC.

This clone has only one observation. The chain uses TRBV6-2 or TRBV6-3 and TRBJ1-5, with D maybe TRBD1 (6 bases). Trimming cost V 2 bases and J 0 bases, with 11 bases left between them. CDR3 length equals 16 residues. Germline CDR1 reads MNHEY; CDR2 reads SVGEGT. CDR3 DNA sequence: TGTGCCAGCAGTTACCACGGACAGATTAGCAATCAGCCCCAGCATTTT. It encodes CASSYHGQISNQPQHF.